This T cell receptor (beta chain) was found in a study of persistence of HIV-infected CD4 T cells. Regarding the study as a whole: Degenerate expanded CDR3beta sequences were enriched among CMV- and Gag-responding cells. Proviral oligoclonality tracked with TCR oligoclonality within the same sorted cells.

The immunoSEQ assay was version 4, run in survey mode. TCRdb keeps only in-frame clones here, not all; method: immunoSEQ multiplex PCR. This sample has 30,000 to 45,000 clones, with more than 70% found just once. In regard to this clone: What it binds is not known.

CDR1 is SGHNT, CDR2 YYREEE, per germline (reference sequence). The CDR3 is 15 amino acids. The V and J ends lost 0 bases and 2 bases respectively, with 8 bases between them. Overlapping HIV-1 Gag 15-mer peptides at 1 ug per peptide per mL were used. Sorted nonresponding memory CD4+ T cells were CD40L-negative, CD69-negative, CD45RO-high. The TCR was taken from an adult with HIV. The donor label of this sample is uncertain. The chain couples TRBV5-4 to TRBJ2-2, with D tentatively TRBD1 (5 bases). The source material was cultured CD4+ T cells from PBMCs, sampled from a patient who received antiretroviral therapy. CDR3 nucleotides: TGTGCCAGCAGCTTGGGACAGAGAAACACCGGGGAGCTGTTTTTT. It encodes CASSLGQRNTGELFF.